What follows describes a single T cell receptor beta chain. The data were obtained in a study of cytomegalovirus exposure and HLA in healthy donors. With 60 Vbeta and 13 Jbeta primers, the PCR was carried out. Libraries were prepared by immunoSEQ multiplex PCR; TCRdb keeps only in-frame clonotypes and omits some of them. The sample shows roughly 98,000 clones, 70% to 80% of them seen only once. Donors showed nominal health when sampled, although they likely had unrecorded immune exposures. The TCR originated in a man aged 35 to 55 in good health and CMV-seronegative. Source material: PBMCs.

CDR3 sequence: CASSITSGRDTGELFF. Here the CDR3 DNA reads TGTGCCAGTAGTATCACTAGCGGGAGGGATACCGGGGAGCTGTTTTTT. V usage is TRBV19 and J usage is TRBJ2-2, with 13 bases that match TRBD2. Germline values: CDR1 LNHDA, CDR2 SQIVND (reference sequence). The junction had 3 bases not matched to a gene; V was cut back by 3 bases and J by 5 bases. The CDR3 has 16 amino acids.